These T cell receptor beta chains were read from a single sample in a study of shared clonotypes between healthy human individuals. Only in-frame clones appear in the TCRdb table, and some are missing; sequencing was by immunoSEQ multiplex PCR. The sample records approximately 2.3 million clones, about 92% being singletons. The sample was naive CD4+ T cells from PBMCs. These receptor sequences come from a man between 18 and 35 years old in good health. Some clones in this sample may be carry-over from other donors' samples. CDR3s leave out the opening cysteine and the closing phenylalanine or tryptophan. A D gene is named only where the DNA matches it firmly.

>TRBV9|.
ASSPNRGGYNEQF
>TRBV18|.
ASSPLRGDTEAF
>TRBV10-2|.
ASSQVPAYYGYT
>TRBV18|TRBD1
ASSPRQGADSGNTIY
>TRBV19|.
ASSPSAPSPSGYT
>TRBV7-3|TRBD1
ASSRGQASSYNEQF
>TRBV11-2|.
ASRSALRDNEQF
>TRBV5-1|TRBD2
ASTNGRRGRVNEQF
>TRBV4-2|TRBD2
ASSQVGREALRYNEQF
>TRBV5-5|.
ASSLGSSSLNTEAF
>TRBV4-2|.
ASTPEGGSEQY
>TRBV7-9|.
ASSLVPSREQF
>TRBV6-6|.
ASRALLNTEAF
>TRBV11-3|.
ASSLDSGEQF
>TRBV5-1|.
ASSLERGGMNTEAF
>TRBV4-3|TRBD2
ASSQGGFRGRYDTGELF
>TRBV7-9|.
ASSPGSGAYEQY
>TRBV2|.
ASSESGSFNEQF
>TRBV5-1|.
ASSPGLPGTGELF
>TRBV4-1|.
ASSQSTSNQPQH
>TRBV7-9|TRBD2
ASYRGGGSTDTQY
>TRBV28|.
ASSLGGGISRQPQH
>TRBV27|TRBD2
ASSSQPGTRSGELF
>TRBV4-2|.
ASSQRQQETQY
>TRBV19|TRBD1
ASSGPGGRNTEAF
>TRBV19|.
ASSPRGRGYSGANVLT
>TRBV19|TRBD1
ASSMDRGPYTEAF